The entry below describes one TCR beta chain. Germline assignment: CDR1 MDHEN and CDR2 SYDVKM. This CDR3 has 11 residues. The V and J ends lost 10 bases and 8 bases respectively, with 14 bases between them. TCRdb's copy holds only in-frame clones and misses some; the assay was immunoSEQ multiplex PCR. The repertoire holds around 36,000 clones, with just over 90% as singletons. The data are from a study of T cell changes during pregnancy in multiple sclerosis. This sequence joins TRBV28 and TRBJ1-1; TRBD1 is a possible D gene (5 bases). The TCR sequence derives from a female donor with multiple sclerosis, enrolled in a pregnancy study. The sequencing here drew on peripheral blood, taken before pregnancy. This CDR3 is CAISGFGEAFF. CDR3 bases: TGTGCCATCTCAGGGTTTGGGGAAGCTTTCTTT.